The 20 T cell receptor beta chains below come from one sample, sequenced in a study of identical twins. TCRdb itself ran the 5' RACE reads through MiXCR, one entry per CDR3 protein. The sample holds 550,000 to 700,000 distinct CDR3 sequences; 21% are singletons and the top ten take 4% to 5.5%. These same records also appear under a second study, on T cells expressing NK-cell markers.

Sequencing was done on a sample of PBMCs. All receptors derive from a woman under 30 in good health.

This clonotype was seen repeatedly, ten times or more. V is TRBV20-1 and J is TRBJ2-5; D is ambiguous. V shed 3 bases and J shed 5 bases, with 4 bases lying between them. CDR1 and CDR2 from the germline V gene are DFQATT and SNEGSKA (reference sequence). The CDR3 contains 10 residues. The CDR3 DNA is TGCAGTGCTAGTTGGGAGACCCAGTACTTC. This encodes CSASWETQYF.

Only a few counts were recorded for this clonotype. The chain carries TRBV6-1 and TRBJ2-7, with 8 positions matching TRBD1. Germline lookup yields CDR1 MNHNS and CDR2 SASEGT. This CDR3 spans 13 amino acids. Unmatched junction bases numbered 11, after V lost 10 bases and J lost 6 bases. CDR3 region: CATLDRVGGEQYF. CDR3 nucleotide sequence: TGTGCCACGTTGGACAGGGTGGGGGGCGAGCAGTACTTC.

This clonotype was detected many times. The gene calls are TRBV20-1 and TRBJ2-1; 8 bases agree with TRBD2. With 6 bases clipped from V and 9 bases from J, the junction kept 4 bases outside the gene matches. The length of the CDR3 is 11 residues. CDR1 and CDR2 from the germline V gene are DFQATT and SNEGSKA (reference sequence). The CDR3 DNA sequence: TGCAGTGCCTGGACTAGCATTGAGCAGTTCTTC. It yields the protein CSAWTSIEQFF.

The chain recombines TRBV6-2 or TRBV6-3 with TRBJ1-1, with 8 bases identical to TRBD1. Trimming removed 10 bases from V and 3 bases from J; junction bases left unmatched: 10. The germline gives CDR1 MNHEY, CDR2 SVGEGT. The CDR3 has 14 residues. The CDR3 DNA is TGTGCCAAGGACAGGGTCCATGGAGACACTGAAGCTTTCTTT. Translating it yields CAKDRVHGDTEAFF.

J is TRBJ1-4 and V is TRBV15, with TRBD1 as a possible D gene (5 bases). V was shortened by 0 bases and J by 4 bases, with 9 bases between the two germline ends. This CDR3 is 15 amino acids long. Germline V gives CDR1 LNHNV, CDR2 YYDKDF (reference sequence). The CDR3 protein is CATSRDRDFNEKLFF. The CDR3 region has the DNA TGTGCCACCAGCAGAGACCGGGACTTTAATGAAAAACTGTTTTTT.

This clonotype has a handful of counts. The rearrangement uses TRBV20-1 and TRBJ2-2, with D possibly TRBD1 on 6 matching bases. V lost 2 bases to trimming and J lost 2 bases, with 12 bases between them. There are 15 residues in the CDR3. Germline loops: CDR1 DFQATT, CDR2 SNEGSKA (reference sequence). The CDR3 sequence is CSARSTGKNTGELFF. DNA for the CDR3: TGCAGTGCTAGATCCACAGGGAAAAACACCGGGGAGCTGTTTTTT.

V and J are TRBV6-4 and TRBJ2-6, with 10 bases fitting TRBD2. The V and J ends lost 5 bases and 2 bases, in that order; junction bases with no gene match: 15. The CDR3 extends over 20 amino acids. Germline V gene lookup returns CDR1 MRHNA and CDR2 SNTAGT. The CDR3, as DNA: TGTGCCAGCAGTCGACGGTGGACTAGCGGAATTCTTACTGGGGCCAACGTCCTGACTTTC. Translation: CASSRRWTSGILTGANVLTF.

This clonotype has a handful of counts. The V and J genes are TRBV9 and TRBJ2-1, with D perhaps TRBD1 (5 bases). This CDR3 contains 16 residues. V was trimmed by 0 bases and J by 0 bases, leaving 10 bases between them. Germline V gene lookup returns CDR1 SGDLS and CDR2 YYNGEE. The CDR3 sequence: CASSVEGVSSYNEQFF. The CDR3 DNA reads as TGTGCCAGCAGCGTAGAAGGGGTGAGCTCCTACAATGAGCAGTTCTTC.

This clonotype turned up a few times. The junction departs from germline at one end; a sequencing error may be responsible. The chain joins TRBV2 to TRBJ2-7; 9 nucleotides match TRBD2. The length of the CDR3 is 13 residues. The germline gives CDR1 SNHLY, CDR2 FYNNEI. CDR3 nucleotide sequence: TGTGCCAGCAGTGAAGTAAGGGGACTAGCCCGGGACTTC. It is translated as CASSEVRGLARDF.

The chain is built from TRBV27 and TRBJ2-4, with 7 nucleotides matching TRBD2. The J segment lost 9 bases and the V segment lost 3 bases, leaving 11 bases of the junction unmatched. Germline V gene lookup returns CDR1 MNHEY and CDR2 SMNVEV (reference sequence). The CDR3 is 15 amino acids. CDR3 protein: CASSFSLSPGGIQYF. CDR3 in DNA: TGTGCCAGCAGTTTTTCTCTCTCTCCGGGGGGCATTCAGTACTTC.

This clonotype was recorded at least ten times. V is TRBV12-3 or TRBV12-4 and J is TRBJ2-3; D remains ambiguous. The CDR3 covers 16 residues. Trimming shortened V by 6 bases and J by 5 bases, and 21 bases separated the two germline ends. This CDR3 reads CASSLRSTARKDTQYF. Written as DNA, the CDR3 is TGTGCCAGCAGCCTACGATCCACCGCAAGGAAAGATACGCAGTATTTT.

This clonotype has just a few counts. V usage is TRBV10-3 and J usage is TRBJ2-1; 8 bases match TRBD2. The CDR3 has 13 amino acids. CDR1 is ENHRY, CDR2 SYGVKD, per germline. V lost 6 bases and J lost 8; bases outside the gene matches: 6. As DNA, the CDR3 is TGTGCCATCAGCCCGAGCGGGAGCGATGAGCAGTTCTTC. This encodes CAISPSGSDEQFF.

This clonotype was observed a few times. This chain links TRBV6-5 with TRBJ2-3; TRBD1 might be the D (5 bases). Between the trimmed V and J ends, which lost 2 bases and 3 bases, there was a span of 15 bases. There are 16 residues in the CDR3. Germline lookup yields CDR1 MNHEY and CDR2 SVGAGI. This CDR3 reads CASSYMQSGLTDTQYF. The CDR3 DNA sequence: TGTGCCAGCAGTTACATGCAGTCAGGGTTGACAGATACGCAGTATTTT.

The V and J genes are TRBV20-1 and TRBJ2-2; possible D gene TRBD2, 6 bases. The CDR3 runs 15 residues. V lost 0 bases and J lost 8, with 16 bases in between. The V gene's germline CDR1 is DFQATT and CDR2 SNEGSKA (reference sequence). The CDR3 loop is CSARDDWRVAGELFF. In DNA form, the CDR3 reads TGCAGTGCTAGAGATGATTGGAGGGTAGCAGGGGAGCTGTTTTTT.

The chain recombines TRBV7-2 with TRBJ2-7; D not resolved. V dropped 4 bases and J dropped 7 bases, with 8 bases sitting between them. This CDR3 contains 11 residues. Germline CDR1 reads SGHTA; CDR2 reads FQGNSA. As DNA, the CDR3 is TGTGCCAGCAGCTACGAGGCTGAGCAGTACTTC. Protein sequence: CASSYEAEQYF.

This chain uses TRBV7-6 with TRBJ2-7, with TRBD2 identical over 7 bases. CDR1 is SGHVS, CDR2 FNYEAQ, per germline. Germline trimming cut 0 bases from V and 5 bases from J; bases unmatched to any gene: 10. This CDR3 region has 16 residues. CDR3 nucleotides: TGTGCCAGCAGCTTAGCATCACGGGAGGCCATTCACGAGCAGTACTTC. The encoded protein is CASSLASREAIHEQYF.

This clonotype was seen a handful of times. The chain couples TRBV7-9 to TRBJ2-7, with TRBD1 as a possible D gene (5 bases). Per germline, CDR1 SEHNR and CDR2 FQNEAQ (reference sequence). The CDR3 consists of 14 residues. Trimming removed 1 base from V and 5 bases from J, with 12 bases in between. In DNA form, the CDR3 reads TGTGCCAGCAGCTTAGAACTACAGGCAAACGAGCAGTACTTC. Residues: CASSLELQANEQYF.

The J gene is TRBJ2-1, the V gene TRBV28; TRBD1 matches 8 bases. CDR3 length: 14 residues. CDR1 and CDR2 from the germline V gene are MDHEN and SYDVKM. Trimming at V came to 2 bases and at J to 8 bases, leaving 5 bases not matched to a gene. This CDR3 reads CASSLMDRDHEQFF. The CDR3 nucleotides read TGTGCCAGCAGTTTAATGGACAGGGACCATGAGCAGTTCTTC.

The chain couples TRBV7-2 to TRBJ2-2; no clear D. The CDR3 sequence is 14 residues long. The V gene's germline CDR1 is SGHTA and CDR2 FQGNSA. V lost 8 bases and J lost 8, with 18 bases in between. In DNA, the CDR3 is TGTGCCAGCTCACGGGTCGCCTATCTAGGGGAGCTGTTTTTT. Translation gives CASSRVAYLGELFF.

The chain is built from TRBV20-1 and TRBJ1-5; maybe TRBD1 (6 bases). The length of the CDR3 is 13 residues. Looked up from germline, CDR1 is DFQATT and CDR2 is SNEGSKA (reference sequence). V lost 6 bases, J lost 5 bases, and 14 bases lay in between. CDR3 sequence reads: CSAARGADQPQHF. The CDR3, as DNA: TGCAGTGCGGCCCGGGGGGCGGATCAGCCCCAGCATTTT.